In this sample, the clone carrying this T cell receptor (beta chain) turned up a few times. These data originate in a study of Graves' ophthalmopathy and Graves' hyperthyroidism. CDR1 is GTSNPN, CDR2 SVGIG, per germline (reference sequence). CDR3 length equals 12 residues. Trimming cost V 5 bases and J 6 bases, with 11 bases left between them. Amplifying from RNA transcripts, the study obtained TCR beta CDR3 regions. After a first-round RT-PCR with HTBI primers, a second-round multiplex PCR was run. TCRdb independently ran MiXCR on the multiplex PCR reads; one entry per CDR3 protein. The sample includes around 1,000,000 distinct CDR3 sequences, roughly two fifths seen only once; the top ten take approximately 10%. Among the exclusions were patients with other autoimmune diseases, uncontrolled infections, pregnancy or lactation.

The rearrangement joins TRBV30 to TRBJ1-5, with D unclear. The receptor was derived from an adult man with Graves' hyperthyroidism. Sequencing was done on a sample of peripheral blood or thyroid tissue (not recorded which). The CDR3 loop is CAWAVGGQPQHF. For the CDR3, the DNA is TGTGCCTGGGCGGTAGGTGGTCAGCCCCAGCATTTT.